The sequence of this T cell receptor beta chain was determined in a study of graft-versus-host responses after intestinal transplantation (dated by TCRdb to the early 2020s). In terms of the full investigation: Recipients received multivisceral, liver-intestinal, or isolated intestinal transplants. Every recipient was given anti-thymocyte globulin induction, followed by around three years of maintenance tacrolimus and steroids. After intestinal transplantation, graft-versus-host and host-versus-graft alloreactive T cell clones in the graft, circulation and bone marrow were tracked using bulk TCR-beta CDR3 sequencing. To identify alloreactive clones, pre-transplant mixed lymphocyte reaction products were sequenced and then compared with unstimulated pre-transplant donor and recipient T cells. The cohort enrolled around 25 intestinal transplant recipients including one retransplant, and a few patients lacking pretransplant specimens were excluded. Donor T cell macrochimerism was defined as a peak of at least 4% donor T cells among recipient peripheral blood mononuclear cells. Rather than being sequenced by the commercial service, samples from a few later patients were sequenced in-house on an Illumina MiSeq and processed with MiXCR. Study-wide findings and limitations: Conclusions were limited by the relatively low number and heterogeneity of intestinal transplant patients. GvH clones were detected in recipient bone marrow, and some appeared earlier in ileal mucosa or blood, consistent with an intestinal mucosal origin. High GvH to HvG T cell clonal ratios were observed in the allografts of patients with donor T cell macrochimerism. Early after transplant, peak levels of circulating GvH clones were found to be associated with declines in HvG clones.

This clone was seen a few times. The antigen this receptor binds is unknown. No much larger clone exists at a distance of one base, and base qualities are not known. The CDR3 runs 10 amino acids, cysteine and phenylalanine included. Just the 30-base CDR3 DNA is kept, in frame starting at base 1. V is reduced by 7 bases and J by 4 bases, leaving a spacing of 5 bases between them. The CDR1 and CDR2 encoded by the germline V gene are MNHEY and SVGAGI. The library was produced with the immunoSEQ multiplex PCR assay. High-throughput TCR-beta CDR3 sequencing of genomic DNA from most patients was performed by Adaptive Biotechnologies. The authors' analysis ran thus. TCR sequencing data were retrieved from Adaptive's ImmunoSEQ software for roughly 20 patients, whereas a few other patients were processed with MiXCR and VDJtools. Because the origin of CDR3 nucleotide sequences shared between donor and recipient could not be assigned, those sequences were removed. Alloreactive clones required at least 2-fold expansion over unstimulated cells and minimum CFSE-low frequency of 0.002% (template counts) or 0.001% (read counts). A clone was considered mappable if detected in the sequenced pre-transplant spleen, lymph node, or MLR CFSE-low populations of the donor or recipient. The cumulative frequency of alloreactive clones was calculated as a percentage of all sequences, weighted by copy number. Here the immuneACCESS table is served through TCRdb, limited to in-frame sequences with V and J called. Missing clones are a known gap in these copies; in checked studies unresolved V genes cover under half, and the rest lacks a known reason. V and J calls and clone size are those listed in that table; D and trimming were worked out from the DNA. The sample records some 6,700 clones, over 75% of which are singletons. The top ten clones comprise around 4.9% of the sample.

Blood samples were collected up to 4 times in the first month after transplant and then at least monthly when available. Sequenced material: PBMCs, taken roughly 89 days after transplant. The clonotype comes from a human patient who received an intestinal transplant, so some T cells may come from the graft donor. The chain was built from TRBV6-5 and TRBJ2-7; a confident D gene designation cannot be given. The nucleotides are TGTGCCAGCATGGGGTACGAGCAGTACTTC. This translates into CASMGYEQYF.